This T cell receptor beta chain was observed in a study of cytomegalovirus exposure and HLA in healthy donors. The CDR3 is 14 amino acids. Germline assignment: CDR1 PRHDT and CDR2 FYEKMQ (reference sequence). V dropped 6 bases and J dropped 7; count of bases not matched to a gene: 9. Study-level findings and limits: An apparent linkage of common viral pathogens to several of the most significant clusters emerged in a later analysis. Cytomegalovirus status was reportedly diagnosed by the classifier with high specificity and sensitivity. On later analysis, the bulk of CMV-associated TCR beta chains appeared to be HLA-restricted. The study dropped some indistinguishable V segments, TRBV6-2 and TRBV6-3 among them.

This clone was counted a few times. No antigen is known for it. In the PCR, 60 Vbeta and 13 Jbeta primers were used. TCRdb keeps only in-frame clones here, not all; method: immunoSEQ multiplex PCR. The sample has 100,000 to 150,000 clones, over 70% seen once. The chain recombines TRBV13 with TRBJ2-7; 10 bases match TRBD1. The receptor was isolated from a woman between 45 and 65 years old in good health and CMV-seronegative. Sequenced sample: PBMCs. CDR3 nucleotides: TGTGCCAGCAGTCTCCGGGACAGGGGCCGGGAGCAGTACTTC. Amino acid sequence: CASSLRDRGREQYF.